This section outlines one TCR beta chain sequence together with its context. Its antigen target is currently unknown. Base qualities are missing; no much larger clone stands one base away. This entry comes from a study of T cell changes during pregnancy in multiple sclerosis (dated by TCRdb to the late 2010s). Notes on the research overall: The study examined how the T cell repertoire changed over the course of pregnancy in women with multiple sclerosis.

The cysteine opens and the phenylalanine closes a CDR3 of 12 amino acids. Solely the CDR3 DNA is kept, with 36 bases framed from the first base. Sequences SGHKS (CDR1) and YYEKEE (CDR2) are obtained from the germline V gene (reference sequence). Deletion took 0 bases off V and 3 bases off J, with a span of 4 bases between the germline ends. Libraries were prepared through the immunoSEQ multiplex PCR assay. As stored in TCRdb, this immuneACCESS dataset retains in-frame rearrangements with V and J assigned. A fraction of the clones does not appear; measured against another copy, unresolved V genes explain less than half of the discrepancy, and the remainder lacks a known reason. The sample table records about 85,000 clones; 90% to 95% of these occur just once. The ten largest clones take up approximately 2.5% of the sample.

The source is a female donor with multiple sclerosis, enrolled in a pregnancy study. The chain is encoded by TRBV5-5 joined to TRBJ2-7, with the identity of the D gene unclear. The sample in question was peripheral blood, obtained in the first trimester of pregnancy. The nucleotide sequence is TGTGCCAGCAGCTTGGCGTACTACGAGCAGTACTTC. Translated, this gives CASSLAYYEQYF. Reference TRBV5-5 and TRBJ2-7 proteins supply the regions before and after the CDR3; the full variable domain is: DAGVTQSPTHLIKTRGQQVTLRCSPISGHKSVSWYQQVLGQGPQFIFQYYEKEERGRGNFPDRFSARQFPNYSSELNVNALLLGDSALYLCASSLAYYEQYFGPGTRLTVT.